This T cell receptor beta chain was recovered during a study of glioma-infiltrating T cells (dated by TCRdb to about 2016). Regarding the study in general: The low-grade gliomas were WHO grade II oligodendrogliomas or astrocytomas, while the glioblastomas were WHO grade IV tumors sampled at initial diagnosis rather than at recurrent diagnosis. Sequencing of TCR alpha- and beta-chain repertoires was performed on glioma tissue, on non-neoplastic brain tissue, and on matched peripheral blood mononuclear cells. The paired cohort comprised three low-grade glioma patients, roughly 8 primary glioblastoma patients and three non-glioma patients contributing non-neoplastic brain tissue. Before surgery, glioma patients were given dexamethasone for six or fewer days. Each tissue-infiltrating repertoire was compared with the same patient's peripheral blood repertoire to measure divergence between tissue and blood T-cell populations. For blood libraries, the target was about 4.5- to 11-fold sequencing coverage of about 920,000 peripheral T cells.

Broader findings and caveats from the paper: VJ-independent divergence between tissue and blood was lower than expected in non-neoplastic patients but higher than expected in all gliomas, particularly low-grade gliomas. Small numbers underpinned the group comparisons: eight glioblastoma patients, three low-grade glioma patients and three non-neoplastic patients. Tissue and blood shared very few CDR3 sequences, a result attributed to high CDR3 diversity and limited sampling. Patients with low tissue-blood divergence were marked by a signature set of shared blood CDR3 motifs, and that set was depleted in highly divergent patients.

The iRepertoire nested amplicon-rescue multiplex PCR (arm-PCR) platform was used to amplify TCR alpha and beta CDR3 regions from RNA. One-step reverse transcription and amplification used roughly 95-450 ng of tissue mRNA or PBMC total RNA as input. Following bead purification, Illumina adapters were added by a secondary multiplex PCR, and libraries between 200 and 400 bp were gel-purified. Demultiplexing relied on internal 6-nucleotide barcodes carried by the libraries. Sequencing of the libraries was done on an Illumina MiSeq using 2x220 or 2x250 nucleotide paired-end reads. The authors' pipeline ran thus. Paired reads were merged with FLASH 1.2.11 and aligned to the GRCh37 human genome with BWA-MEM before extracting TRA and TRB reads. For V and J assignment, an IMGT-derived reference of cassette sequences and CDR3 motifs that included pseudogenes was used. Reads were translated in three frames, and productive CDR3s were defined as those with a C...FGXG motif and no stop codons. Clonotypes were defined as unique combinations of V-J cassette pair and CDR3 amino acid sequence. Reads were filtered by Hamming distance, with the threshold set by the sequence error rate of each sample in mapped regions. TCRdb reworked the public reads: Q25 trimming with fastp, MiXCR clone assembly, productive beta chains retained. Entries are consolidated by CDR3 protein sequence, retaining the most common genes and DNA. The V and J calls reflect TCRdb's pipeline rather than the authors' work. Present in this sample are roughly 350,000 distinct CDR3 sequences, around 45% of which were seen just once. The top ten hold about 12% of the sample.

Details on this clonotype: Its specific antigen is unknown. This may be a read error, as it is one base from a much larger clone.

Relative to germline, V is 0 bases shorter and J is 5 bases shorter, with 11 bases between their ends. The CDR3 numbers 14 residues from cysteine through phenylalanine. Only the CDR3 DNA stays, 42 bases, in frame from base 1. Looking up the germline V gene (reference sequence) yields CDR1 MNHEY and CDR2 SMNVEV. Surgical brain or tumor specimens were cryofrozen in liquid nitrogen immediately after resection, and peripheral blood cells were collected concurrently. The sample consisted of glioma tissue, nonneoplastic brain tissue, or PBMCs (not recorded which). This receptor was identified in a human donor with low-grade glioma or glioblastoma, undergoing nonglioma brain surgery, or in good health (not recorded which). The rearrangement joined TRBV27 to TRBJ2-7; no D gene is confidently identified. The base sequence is TGTGCCAGCAGTTTATCACACGGAATAGACGAGCAGTACTTC. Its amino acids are CASSLSHGIDEQYF.